The 24 T cell receptor beta chains presented below share a single source sample, sequenced in a study of blood T cell repertoires in COVID-19. Profiling relied on immunoSEQ multiplex PCR, and the TCRdb table lists in-frame clones only, not all of them. Here the sample spans just under 40,000 clones, around 79% being singletons. The sample comprised peripheral blood. These receptors were collected from a man aged 65 to 85 with acute or convalescent COVID-19.

This rearrangement joins TRBV10-3 to TRBJ2-2, with D perhaps matching TRBD2 (6 bases). V was cut by 3 bases and J by 7 bases, with 18 bases left in between. Germline loops: CDR1 ENHRY, CDR2 SYGVKD. The CDR3 loop spans 16 amino acids. CDR3: CAISDFRGGMVGELFF. As DNA, the CDR3 is TGTGCCATCAGTGACTTCCGTGGCGGGATGGTCGGGGAGCTGTTTTTT.

The CDR3 DNA reads as TGTGCCATCAGGAGAGCGGGAGAGACAGATACGCAGTATTTT. Translated, it gives CAIRRAGETDTQYF. The rearrangement uses TRBV10-3 and TRBJ2-3; 8 bases agree with TRBD2. The length of the CDR3 is 14 residues. CDR1 is ENHRY, CDR2 SYGVKD, per germline. Trimming took 6 bases from V and 3 from J; bases not matched to a gene: 5.

The chain combines TRBV7-9 with TRBJ2-7; TRBD2 might be the D (5 bases). There are 14 residues in the CDR3. Trimming shortened V by 5 bases and J by 2 bases, and 13 bases separated the two germline ends. Germline values: CDR1 SEHNR, CDR2 FQNEAQ (reference sequence). The CDR3 coding sequence is TGTGCCAGCAGCGCGGAGGCCGTTACCTACGAGCAGTACTTC. Its protein product is CASSAEAVTYEQYF.

A single count supports this clone. The chain links TRBV5-1 to TRBJ2-3; TRBD1 aligns across 7 bases. The CDR3 length is 14 residues. Germline V gives CDR1 SGHRS, CDR2 YFSETQ. The trim removed 4 bases at V and 2 bases at J, leaving 4 bases unmatched. The CDR3 DNA is TGCGCCAGCAGCCTCGGACAGGACACAGATACGCAGTATTTT. Translated, it gives CASSLGQDTDTQYF.

The chain joins TRBV5-3 to TRBJ2-7; 8 bases are shared with TRBD1. TRBV5-3 is treated as an ORF (open reading frame) with a function not yet certain. The CDR3 consists of 14 residues. V gave up 3 bases and J gave up 1 base; unmatched junction bases: 3. CDR3 DNA: TGTGCCAGAAGCTCGGACAGGGAATCCTACGAGCAGTACTTC. This sequence encodes CARSSDRESYEQYF.

The chain couples TRBV11-2 to TRBJ2-7; tentatively, D is TRBD2 (6 bases). V was cut by 3 bases and J by 0 bases, with 9 bases left in between. The V gene's germline CDR1 is SGHAT and CDR2 FQNNGV. The CDR3 totals 14 residues. For the CDR3, the DNA is TGTGCCAGCAGCTTCTGGCGGGACTCCTACGAGCAGTACTTC. The encoded protein is CASSFWRDSYEQYF.

The gene calls are TRBV9 and TRBJ2-1; tentative D call: TRBD2 (7 bases). CDR1 SGDLS and CDR2 YYNGEE come from the germline V gene. The CDR3 sequence is 17 residues long. V was trimmed by 0 bases and J by 3 bases, leaving 16 bases between them. For the CDR3, the DNA is TGTGCCAGCAGCGTAGGGGGGCGGGGGACCCTCTACAATGAGCAGTTCTTC. It yields the protein CASSVGGRGTLYNEQFF. The full variable domain, in which reference TRBV9 and TRBJ2-1 provide the parts outside the CDR3, is DSGVTQTPKHLITATGQRVTLRCSPRSGDLSVYWYQQSLDQGLQFLIQYYNGEERAKGNILERFSAQQFPDLHSELNLSSLELGDSALYFCASSVGGRGTLYNEQFFGPGTRLTVL.

The rearrangement joins TRBV3-1 (or the pseudogene TRBV3-2) to TRBJ2-5; 7 nucleotides align to TRBD2. J was trimmed by 5 bases and V by 5 bases; bases with no gene match: 11. In germline, CDR1 is LGHDT, CDR2 YNNKEL (reference sequence). This CDR3 is 15 amino acids long. CDR3 protein: CASSMSGGSGETQYF. DNA for the CDR3: TGTGCCAGCAGCATGTCCGGAGGTAGCGGGGAGACCCAGTACTTC.

This rearrangement joins TRBV28 to TRBJ2-5, with 8 bases aligning to TRBD2. Per the germline V gene, CDR1 is MDHEN and CDR2 is SYDVKM. The CDR3 loop spans 13 amino acids. Unmatched junction bases numbered 2, after V lost 7 bases and J lost 1 base. The CDR3 bases are TGTGCCAGCACCCGGGGGGGCCAAGAGACCCAGTACTTC. Its protein product is CASTRGGQETQYF.

The J gene is TRBJ2-1, the V gene TRBV19, with D tentatively TRBD2 (6 bases). This CDR3 region has 13 residues. The V gene's germline CDR1 is LNHDA and CDR2 SQIVND (reference sequence). Trimming removed 5 bases from V and 4 bases from J, with 9 bases in between. CDR3: CASSPRGYNEQFF. The CDR3 region has the DNA TGTGCCAGTAGTCCCCGGGGGTACAATGAGCAGTTCTTC.

This clone was recorded only once. The V call is TRBV27, the J call TRBJ1-2, with a possible D match to TRBD1 (5 bases). The CDR3 loop spans 13 amino acids. V lost 3 bases and J 5 bases, leaving 10 bases between the germline ends. CDR1 and CDR2 (germline): MNHEY, SMNVEV (reference sequence). CDR3 sequence (DNA): TGTGCCAGCAGTTTGGCGGCAGGGTATGGCTACACCTTC. This translates into CASSLAAGYGYTF.

The gene calls are TRBV5-8 and TRBJ2-7; maybe TRBD2 (5 bases). The germline gives CDR1 SGHTS, CDR2 YDEGEE. The CDR3 sequence is 13 residues long. V was cut by 4 bases and J by 4 bases, with 12 bases left in between. CDR3 region: CASSLGLWYEQYF. The CDR3 nucleotides read TGTGCCAGCAGCCTAGGACTGTGGTACGAGCAGTACTTC.

This sequence joins TRBV6-2 or TRBV6-3 and TRBJ2-1; 12 nucleotides match TRBD2. There are 18 residues in the CDR3. With V trimmed by 2 bases and J by 7 bases, 12 bases remained unmatched. Germline V CDR1 and CDR2: MNHEY, SVGEGT. The CDR3 here is CASSYASGRASFSNEQFF. CDR3 nucleotide sequence: TGTGCCAGCAGTTACGCTAGCGGGAGGGCCTCGTTTAGTAATGAGCAGTTCTTC.

The chain uses TRBV29-1 and TRBJ2-3; TRBD2 matches at 8 bases. Germline V gene lookup returns CDR1 SQVTM and CDR2 ANQGSEA. The V and J ends lost 7 bases and 1 base, in that order; junction bases with no gene match: 7. The CDR3 is 14 residues long. The CDR3: CSGLGLGGTDTQYF. Here the CDR3 DNA reads TGCAGCGGTCTGGGACTAGGGGGCACAGATACGCAGTATTTT.

This clone was recorded only once. The chain carries TRBV24-1 and TRBJ1-2; D gene ambiguous. V was pared by 2 bases and J by 2 bases, with 8 bases between. Germline CDR1 reads KGHDR; CDR2 reads SFDVKD. The CDR3 is 14 residues long. The CDR3 region has the DNA TGTGCCACCAGTGATTATACGGGGAACTATGGCTACACCTTC. Its translation: CATSDYTGNYGYTF.

The chain carries TRBV24-1 and TRBJ2-3, with D possibly matching TRBD2 (6 bases). Germline CDR1 is KGHDR and CDR2 is SFDVKD. V lost 4 bases and J 2 bases, leaving 12 bases between the germline ends. The CDR3 is 15 amino acids. The DNA of the CDR3 is TGTGCCACCAGTGACTCGGGACTTGCCACAGATACGCAGTATTTT. As protein: CATSDSGLATDTQYF.

The CDR3 DNA follows: TGTGCCAGCAGCCTGGGCTGGGACAGGGACAATCAGCCCCAGCATTTT. It encodes CASSLGWDRDNQPQHF. The chain employs TRBV5-8 and TRBJ1-5; TRBD1 agrees at 9 bases. The germline V gene has CDR1 SGHTS and CDR2 YDEGEE. Losses at the gene ends were 4 bases for V and 3 bases for J; bases not matched to a gene: 8. This CDR3 is 16 amino acids long.

This sequence joins TRBV19 and TRBJ2-2; D may be TRBD1 (5 bases). CDR1 and CDR2 from the germline V gene are LNHDA and SQIVND (reference sequence). This CDR3 spans 14 amino acids. The V and J ends lost 2 bases and 4 bases respectively, with 8 bases between them. The CDR3 sequence: CASSIRQITGELFF. CDR3 DNA: TGTGCCAGTAGTATAAGACAGATCACCGGGGAGCTGTTTTTT.

This chain joins TRBV27 and TRBJ1-6; possible D gene TRBD1, 5 bases. Trimming took off 4 bases at V and 4 bases at J, with 8 bases between the two ends. Germline assignment: CDR1 MNHEY and CDR2 SMNVEV (reference sequence). The CDR3 consists of 14 residues. Written as DNA, the CDR3 is TGTGCCAGCAGTTCTGCAGGGTATAATTCACCCCTCCACTTT. Protein sequence: CASSSAGYNSPLHF.

The chain combines TRBV10-3 with TRBJ1-5; 8 positions agree with TRBD1. This CDR3 is built from 13 residues. Germline-derived CDR1 and CDR2 are ENHRY and SYGVKD. J gave up 6 bases and V 8 bases, and 6 bases lay outside the gene matches. CDR3 protein: CAIDQGAFQPQHF. The CDR3 bases are TGTGCCATCGATCAGGGGGCATTTCAGCCCCAGCATTTT.

This clone was observed a single time. V gene TRBV4-1 combines with J gene TRBJ1-2, with 10 positions matching TRBD1. The CDR3 spans 17 residues. The trim removed 3 bases at V and 4 bases at J, leaving 11 bases unmatched. CDR1 is MGHRA, CDR2 YSYEKL, per germline. The CDR3 nucleotides are TGCGCCAGCAGCCAGGGTCCCGGGACAGGGGCTATCTATGGCTACACCTTC. This translates into CASSQGPGTGAIYGYTF.

In its sample, this clone was seen once. The CDR3 protein is CAIRAGGGSGETQYF. The DNA of the CDR3 is TGTGCCATCCGGGCAGGGGGAGGATCGGGGGAGACCCAGTACTTC. V usage is TRBV10-3 and J usage is TRBJ2-5; tentative D call: TRBD1 (7 bases). V lost 8 bases and J lost 5, with 21 bases in between. The CDR3 length is 15 residues. Germline lookup yields CDR1 ENHRY and CDR2 SYGVKD.

The chain carries TRBV27 and TRBJ2-1; TRBD1 aligns across 9 bases. The germline gives CDR1 MNHEY, CDR2 SMNVEV (reference sequence). V gave up 5 bases and J gave up 9 bases; unmatched junction bases: 14. This CDR3 is built from 16 residues. CDR3 residues: CASSPYRGLLQAEQFF. The CDR3 DNA reads TGTGCCAGCAGTCCCTACAGGGGGCTCCTACAAGCTGAGCAGTTCTTC.

The V gene is TRBV4-1, the J gene TRBJ1-4, with unresolved D. V lost 4 bases and J 10 bases, leaving 22 bases between the germline ends. This CDR3 has 16 amino acids. In germline, CDR1 is MGHRA, CDR2 YSYEKL. The CDR3 DNA sequence: TGCGCCAGCAGCCCCCCCGGGGTGACTAATGATGGAAAACTGTTTTTT. This codes for CASSPPGVTNDGKLFF.